This TCR beta chain appears in the sequencing data of a study of blood T cell repertoires in COVID-19. About the research overall: Sites across the United States, Italy and Spain contributed samples from acute and convalescent COVID-19.

Participants were aged roughly 18 to 95 years, lived in 24 US areas, and enrolled virtually. Trimming pared 5 bases from V and 5 bases from J, leaving 16 bases between. CDR1 is SEHNR, CDR2 FQNEAQ, per germline (reference sequence). The CDR3 has 15 amino acids. Authors' methods: Estimated nucleated cell counts came from reference gene primer amplification. Measured with immunoSEQ multiplex PCR; TCRdb has only the in-frame clones, and not every one. The V and J calls and clone size were taken over from that table, and D and trimming were inferred from the DNA. The table includes hundreds of thousands of clones, 75% to 90% detected once.

The rearrangement joins TRBV7-9 to TRBJ2-1, with D unclear. The sequence came from a young man who had recovered from COVID-19. The sequenced sample consisted of PBMCs or T cells enriched from blood (not recorded which). The CDR3 DNA sequence: TGTGCCAGCAGCCCTCGTGGCGGAGTTAACAATGAGCAGTTCTTC. Protein: CASSPRGGVNNEQFF. The whole variable domain, filled in from reference TRBV7-9 and TRBJ2-1, reads DTGVSQNPRHKITKRGQNVTFRCDPISEHNRLYWYRQTLGQGPEFLTYFQNEAQLEKSRLLSDRFSAERPKGSFSTLEIQRTEQGDSAMYLCASSPRGGVNNEQFFGPGTRLTVL.